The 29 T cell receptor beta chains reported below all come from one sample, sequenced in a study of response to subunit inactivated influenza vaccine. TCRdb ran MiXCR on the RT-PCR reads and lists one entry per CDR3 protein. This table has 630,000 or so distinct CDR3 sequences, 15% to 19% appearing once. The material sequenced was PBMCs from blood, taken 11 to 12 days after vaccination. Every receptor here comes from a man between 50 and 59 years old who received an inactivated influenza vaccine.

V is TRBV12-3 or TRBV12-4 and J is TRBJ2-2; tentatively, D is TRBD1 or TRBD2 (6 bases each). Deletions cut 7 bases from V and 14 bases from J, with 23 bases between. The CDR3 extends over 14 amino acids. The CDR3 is CASTLIGGRGELFF. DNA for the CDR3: TGTGCCAGCACTTTGATTGGGGGGCGAGGTGAACTGTTTTTT.

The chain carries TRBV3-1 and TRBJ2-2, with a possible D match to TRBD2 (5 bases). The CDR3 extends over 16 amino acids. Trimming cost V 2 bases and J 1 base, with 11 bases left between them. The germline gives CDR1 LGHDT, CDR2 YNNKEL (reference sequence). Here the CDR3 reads CASSQNRRENTGELFF. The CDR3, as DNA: TGTGCCAGCAGCCAAAACAGACGGGAGAACACCGGGGAGCTGTTTTTT.

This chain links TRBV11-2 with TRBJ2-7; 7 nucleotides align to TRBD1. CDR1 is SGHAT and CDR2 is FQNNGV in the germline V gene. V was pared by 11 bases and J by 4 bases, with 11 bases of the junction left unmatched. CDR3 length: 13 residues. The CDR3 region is CASGRGGEYEQYF. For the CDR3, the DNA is TGTGCCTCTGGGAGAGGGGGCGAGTACGAGCAGTACTTC.

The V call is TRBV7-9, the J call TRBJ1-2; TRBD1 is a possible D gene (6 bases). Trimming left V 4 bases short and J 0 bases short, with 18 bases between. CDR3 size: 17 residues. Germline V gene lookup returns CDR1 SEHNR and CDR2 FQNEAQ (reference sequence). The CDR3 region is CASSWGTPPRANYGYTF. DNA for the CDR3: TGTGCCAGCAGCTGGGGGACACCTCCCAGAGCTAACTATGGCTACACCTTC.

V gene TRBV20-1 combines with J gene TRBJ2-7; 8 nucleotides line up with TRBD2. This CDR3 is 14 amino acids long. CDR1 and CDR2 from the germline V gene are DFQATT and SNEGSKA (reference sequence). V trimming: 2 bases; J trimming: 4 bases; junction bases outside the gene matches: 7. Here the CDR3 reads CSARSTGGDYEQYF. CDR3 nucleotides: TGCAGTGCTAGATCCACGGGGGGGGATTACGAGCAGTACTTC.

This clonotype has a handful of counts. This chain's CDR3 is CSAGKETQYF. In DNA form, the CDR3 reads TGCAGTGCTGGAAAAGAGACCCAGTACTTC. The V call is TRBV20-1, the J call TRBJ2-5; D unclear. The V end was cut by 5 bases, the J end by 3 bases, with 4 bases between. Germline CDR1 is DFQATT and CDR2 is SNEGSKA (reference sequence). This CDR3 region has 10 residues.

CDR3 in DNA: TGTGCCAGCAGCGCACCGGGACAGGGTGCTGATACGCAGTATTTT. It codes for CASSAPGQGADTQYF. The chain recombines TRBV5-6 with TRBJ2-3, with 9 bases matching TRBD1. The CDR3 is 15 amino acids. V gave up 4 bases and J gave up 6 bases; unmatched junction bases: 9. Germline lookup yields CDR1 SGHDT and CDR2 YYEEEE.

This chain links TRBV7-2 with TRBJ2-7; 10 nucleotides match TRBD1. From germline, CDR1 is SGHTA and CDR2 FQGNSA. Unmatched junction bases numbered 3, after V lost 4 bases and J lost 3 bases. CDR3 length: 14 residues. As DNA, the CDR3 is TGTGCCAGCAGCTGGGACAGGGGCGGCTACGAGCAGTACTTC. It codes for CASSWDRGGYEQYF.

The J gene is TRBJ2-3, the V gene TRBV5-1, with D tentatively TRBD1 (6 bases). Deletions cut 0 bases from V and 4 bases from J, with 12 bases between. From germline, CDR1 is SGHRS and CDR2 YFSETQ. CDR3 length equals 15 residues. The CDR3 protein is CASSLGRTAPDTQYF. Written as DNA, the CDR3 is TGCGCCAGCAGCTTGGGGCGGACAGCCCCAGATACGCAGTATTTT.

CDR3 coding DNA: TGTGCCAGCAGCCAAGAGGCAGGCCCAGATACGCAGTATTTT. Amino acid sequence: CASSQEAGPDTQYF. The V and J genes are TRBV3-1 and TRBJ2-3; D uncertain. The CDR3 contains 14 residues. The germline V gene has CDR1 LGHDT and CDR2 YNNKEL (reference sequence). Trimming left V 0 bases short and J 4 bases short, with 8 bases between.

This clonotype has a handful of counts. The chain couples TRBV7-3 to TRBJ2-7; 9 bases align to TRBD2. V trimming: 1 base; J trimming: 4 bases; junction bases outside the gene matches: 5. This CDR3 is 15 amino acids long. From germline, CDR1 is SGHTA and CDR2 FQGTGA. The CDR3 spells CASSLSGGRGYEQYF. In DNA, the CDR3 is TGTGCCAGCAGCTTAAGCGGCGGGAGGGGATACGAGCAGTACTTC.

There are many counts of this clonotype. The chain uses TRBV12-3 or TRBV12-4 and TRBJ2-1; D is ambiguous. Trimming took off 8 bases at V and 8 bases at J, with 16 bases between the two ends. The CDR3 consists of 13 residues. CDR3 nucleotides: TGTGCCAGCGGAGCCTCTCAGTGGGATGAGCAGTTCTTC. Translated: CASGASQWDEQFF.

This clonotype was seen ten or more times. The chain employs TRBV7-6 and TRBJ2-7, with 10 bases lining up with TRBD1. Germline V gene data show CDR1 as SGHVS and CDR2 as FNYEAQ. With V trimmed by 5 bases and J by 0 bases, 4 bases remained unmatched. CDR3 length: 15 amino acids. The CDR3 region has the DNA TGTGCCAGCAGCCTGGGGGACAGGGGCTCCTACGAGCAGTACTTC. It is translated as CASSLGDRGSYEQYF.

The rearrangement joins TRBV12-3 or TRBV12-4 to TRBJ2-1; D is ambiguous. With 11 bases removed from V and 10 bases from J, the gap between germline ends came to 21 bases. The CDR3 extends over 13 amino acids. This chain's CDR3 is CASRSPMLLEQFF. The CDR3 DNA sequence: TGTGCCTCGAGGTCCCCCATGTTGTTGGAGCAGTTCTTC.

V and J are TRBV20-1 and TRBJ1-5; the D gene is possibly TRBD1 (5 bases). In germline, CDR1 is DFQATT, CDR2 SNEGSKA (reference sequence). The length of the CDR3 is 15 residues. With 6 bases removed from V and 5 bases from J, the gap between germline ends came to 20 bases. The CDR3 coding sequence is TGCAGTGCCAGGTCGGTGGACACCCGAGATCAGCCCCAGCATTTT. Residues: CSARSVDTRDQPQHF.

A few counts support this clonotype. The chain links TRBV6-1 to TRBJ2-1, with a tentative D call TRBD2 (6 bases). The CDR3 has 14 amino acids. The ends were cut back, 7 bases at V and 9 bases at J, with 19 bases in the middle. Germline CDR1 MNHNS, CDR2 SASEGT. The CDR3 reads CASTDLGGPLEQFF. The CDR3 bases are TGTGCCAGCACAGATCTGGGAGGCCCACTTGAGCAGTTCTTC.

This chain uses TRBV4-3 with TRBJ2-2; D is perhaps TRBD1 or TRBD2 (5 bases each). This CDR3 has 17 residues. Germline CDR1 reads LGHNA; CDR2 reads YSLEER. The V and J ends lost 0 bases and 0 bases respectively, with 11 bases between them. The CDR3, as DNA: TGCGCCAGCAGCCAAGATTCCCAGGGAGCGAACACCGGGGAGCTGTTTTTT. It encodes CASSQDSQGANTGELFF.

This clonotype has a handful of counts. This CDR3 reads CASSPLTGRNTEAFF. CDR3 DNA sequence: TGTGCCAGCAGCCCCCTGACAGGGAGGAACACTGAAGCTTTCTTT. The V call is TRBV7-6, the J call TRBJ1-1; TRBD1 aligns across 7 bases. This CDR3 contains 15 residues. J was trimmed by 1 base and V by 5 bases; bases with no gene match: 7. The germline V gene has CDR1 SGHVS and CDR2 FNYEAQ.

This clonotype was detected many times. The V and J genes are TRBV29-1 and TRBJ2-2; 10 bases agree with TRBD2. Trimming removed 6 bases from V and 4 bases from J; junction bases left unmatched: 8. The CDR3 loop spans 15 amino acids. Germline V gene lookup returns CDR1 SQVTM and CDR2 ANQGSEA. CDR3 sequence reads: CSVAGGLAATGELFF. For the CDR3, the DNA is TGCAGCGTAGCGGGGGGGCTAGCGGCCACCGGGGAGCTGTTTTTT.

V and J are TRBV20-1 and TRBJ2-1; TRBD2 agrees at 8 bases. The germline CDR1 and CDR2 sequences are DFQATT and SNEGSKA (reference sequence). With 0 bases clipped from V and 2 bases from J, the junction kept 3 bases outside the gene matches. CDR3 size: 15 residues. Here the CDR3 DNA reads TGCAGTGCTAGAGAGACTAGCGCCCCCTACAATGAGCAGTTCTTC. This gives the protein CSARETSAPYNEQFF.

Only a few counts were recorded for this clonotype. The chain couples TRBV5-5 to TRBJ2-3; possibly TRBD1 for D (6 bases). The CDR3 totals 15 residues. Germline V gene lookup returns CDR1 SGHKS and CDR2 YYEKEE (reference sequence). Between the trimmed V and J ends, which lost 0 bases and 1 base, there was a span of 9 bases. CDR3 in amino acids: CASSLVHRGTDTQYF. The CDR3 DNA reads TGTGCCAGCAGCTTGGTGCACAGGGGCACAGATACGCAGTATTTT.

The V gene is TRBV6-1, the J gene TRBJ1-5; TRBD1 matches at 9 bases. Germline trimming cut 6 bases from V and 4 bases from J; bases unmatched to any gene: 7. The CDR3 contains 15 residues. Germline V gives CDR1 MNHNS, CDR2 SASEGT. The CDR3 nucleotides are TGTGCCAGCAGAGGGACAGGGAACGGTAATCAGCCCCAGCATTTT. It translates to CASRGTGNGNQPQHF.

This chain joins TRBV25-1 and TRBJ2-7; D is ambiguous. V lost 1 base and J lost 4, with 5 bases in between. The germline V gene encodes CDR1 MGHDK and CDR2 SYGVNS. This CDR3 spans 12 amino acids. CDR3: CASSEFIYEQYF. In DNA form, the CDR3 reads TGTGCCAGCAGTGAATTCATTTACGAGCAGTACTTC.

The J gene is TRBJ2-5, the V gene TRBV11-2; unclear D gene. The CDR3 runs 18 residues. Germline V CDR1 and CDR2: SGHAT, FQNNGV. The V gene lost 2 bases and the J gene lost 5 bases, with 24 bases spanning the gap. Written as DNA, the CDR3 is TGTGCCAGCAGCTTAACCAGTACGGCCTTAATTTTTGGGGAGACCCAGTACTTC. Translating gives CASSLTSTALIFGETQYF. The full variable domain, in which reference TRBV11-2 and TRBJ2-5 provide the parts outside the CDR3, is EAGVAQSPRYKIIEKRQSVAFWCNPISGHATLYWYQQILGQGPKLLIQFQNNGVVDDSQLPKDRFSAERLKGVDSTLKIQPAKLEDSAVYLCASSLTSTALIFGETQYFGPGTRLLVL.

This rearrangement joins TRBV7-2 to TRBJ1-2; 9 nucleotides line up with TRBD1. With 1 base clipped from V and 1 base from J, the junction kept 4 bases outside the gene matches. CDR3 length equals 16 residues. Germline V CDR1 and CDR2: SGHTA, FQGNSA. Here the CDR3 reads CASSLGGTGNNYGYTF. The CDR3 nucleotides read TGTGCCAGCAGCTTAGGAGGGACAGGGAATAACTATGGCTACACCTTC.

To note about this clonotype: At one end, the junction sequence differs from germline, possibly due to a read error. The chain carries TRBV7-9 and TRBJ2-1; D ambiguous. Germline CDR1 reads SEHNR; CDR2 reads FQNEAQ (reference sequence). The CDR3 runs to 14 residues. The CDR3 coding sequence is TGTACCAGCAGCTGGCAAATCTCCTACAATGAGCAGTTCTTC. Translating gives CTSSWQISYNEQFF. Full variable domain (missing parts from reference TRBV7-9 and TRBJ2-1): DTGVSQNPRHKITKRGQNVTFRCDPISEHNRLYWYRQTLGQGPEFLTYFQNEAQLEKSRLLSDRFSAERPKGSFSTLEIQRTEQGDSAMYLCTSSWQISYNEQFFGPGTRLTVL.

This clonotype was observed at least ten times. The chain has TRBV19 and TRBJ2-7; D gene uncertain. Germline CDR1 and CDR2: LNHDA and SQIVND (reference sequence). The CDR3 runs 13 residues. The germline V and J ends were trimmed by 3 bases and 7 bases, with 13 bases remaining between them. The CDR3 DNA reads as TGTGCCAGTAGTATTCCTGGACGCCCAGAGCAGTACTTC. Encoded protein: CASSIPGRPEQYF.

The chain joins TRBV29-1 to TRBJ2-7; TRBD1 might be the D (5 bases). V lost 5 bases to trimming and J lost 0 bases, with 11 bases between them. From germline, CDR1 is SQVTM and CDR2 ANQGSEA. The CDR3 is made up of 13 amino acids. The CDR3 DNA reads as TGCAGCGTTACCCAGGGCCCCTCCTACGAGCAGTACTTC. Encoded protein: CSVTQGPSYEQYF.

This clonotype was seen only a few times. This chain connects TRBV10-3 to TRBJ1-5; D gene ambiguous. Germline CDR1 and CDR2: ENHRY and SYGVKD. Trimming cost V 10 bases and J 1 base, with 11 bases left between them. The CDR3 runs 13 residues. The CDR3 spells CASARESNQPQHF. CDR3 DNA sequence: TGTGCCAGTGCCCGGGAGAGCAATCAGCCCCAGCATTTT.